The rows below give T cell receptor beta chains drawn from one sample of a study of cytomegalovirus exposure and HLA in healthy donors. Data came from immunoSEQ multiplex PCR; TCRdb stores just in-frame clones and leaves some out. The sample lists approximately 140,000 clones; approximately 87% were seen once. The sample comprised PBMCs. The receptors originated from a man aged 18 to 29 in good health and CMV-seronegative. CDR3s include the opening cysteine and the closing phenylalanine or tryptophan. Expanded clones get a size class; other rows say once, few or many, or leave the size out.

>TRBV14|-
CASSQPGTGPWEQFF
>TRBV27|-
CASSPPGLAGYNEQFF
>TRBV10-3|-
CATGQDYNQPQHF
>TRBV5-1|-
CASSPIQGMYEQYF
>TRBV5-5|once
CASSVTSGRGAYNEQFF
>TRBV7-9|-
CASSFQQVHGYTF
>TRBV14|-
CASSPWVERTGELFF
>TRBV23-1|-
CASSQARDTFFGSYEQYF
>TRBV7-2|-
CASSSWDTLWEAFF
>TRBV25-1|-
CASRQPTSGANTGELFF
>TRBV5-6|-
CASSTRLAGERTGELFF
>TRBV11-3|-
CASSTRDRTGELFF
>TRBV7-7|-
CASSLGTSGGQETQYF
>TRBV5-8|-
CASSLVAGYEKLFF
>TRBV7-2|-
CASSSLPANYGYTF
>TRBV28|-
CASSQPPGLAYNTDTQYF